The 28 T cell receptor beta chains below come from one sample, sequenced in a study of glioma-infiltrating T cells after dendritic cell vaccination. The time point: after dendritic cell vaccination, including at tumor progression/relapse. Sequencing used immunoSEQ multiplex PCR; TCRdb keeps in-frame clones, though not all of them. The sample has about 87,000 clones, 80% to 85% seen once. The starting material was blood, obtained after dendritic cell vaccination. These receptors all come from a human donor with glioblastoma.

The sample holds one count of this clone. The V gene is TRBV5-1, the J gene TRBJ1-1; D gene uncertain. CDR1 and CDR2 (germline): SGHRS, YFSETQ. The CDR3 has 15 amino acids. V dropped 0 bases and J dropped 5 bases, with 14 bases sitting between them. The CDR3 DNA reads TGCGCCAGCAGCTTGGAAGGGAGGATTGGGACTGAAGCTTTCTTT. Protein: CASSLEGRIGTEAFF.

The V and J genes are TRBV5-1 and TRBJ2-7; tentative D call: TRBD1 (6 bases). The CDR3 contains 14 residues. The ends were cut back, 1 base at V and 1 base at J, with 9 bases in the middle. Germline CDR1 SGHRS, CDR2 YFSETQ. Here the CDR3 DNA reads TGCGCCAGCAGCTTGCACAGGGAGTCCTACGAGCAGTACTTC. It is translated as CASSLHRESYEQYF.

The chain is built from TRBV16 and TRBJ1-1; no clear D gene. Germline V gives CDR1 KGHSY, CDR2 FQNENV. The CDR3 covers 14 residues. The ends were cut back, 4 bases at V and 3 bases at J, with 12 bases in the middle. DNA for the CDR3: TGTGCCAGCAGCCCCCCGGACGGGGACACTGAAGCTTTCTTT. Its translation: CASSPPDGDTEAFF.

The chain is built from TRBV13 and TRBJ2-3; perhaps TRBD2 as D (5 bases). The V and J ends lost 5 bases and 0 bases respectively, with 9 bases between them. Looked up from germline, CDR1 is PRHDT and CDR2 is FYEKMQ (reference sequence). The CDR3 consists of 14 residues. The CDR3 region has the DNA TGTGCCAGCAGCCTACGGACTAGCACAGATACGCAGTATTTT. This translates into CASSLRTSTDTQYF. The whole variable domain, remainder taken from reference TRBV13 and TRBJ2-3, is AAGVIQSPRHLIKEKRETATLKCYPIPRHDTVYWYQQGPGQDPQFLISFYEKMQSDKGSIPDRFSAQQFSDYHSELNMSSLELGDSALYFCASSLRTSTDTQYFGPGTRLTVL.

The chain employs TRBV6-1 and TRBJ2-1, with 11 nucleotides matching TRBD2. Germline V lookup: CDR1 MNHNS, CDR2 SASEGT. The CDR3 length is 16 residues. Trimming cost V 2 bases and J 7 bases; bases outside gene matches: 7. CDR3: CASSELSGGARNEQFF. CDR3 DNA: TGTGCCAGCAGTGAACTTAGCGGGGGGGCCCGAAATGAGCAGTTCTTC.

The chain combines TRBV25-1 with TRBJ1-1; weak D call: TRBD1 (6 bases). The CDR3 covers 15 residues. Trimming stripped 6 bases from V and 0 bases from J, with 14 bases between. Germline CDR1 MGHDK, CDR2 SYGVNS. For the CDR3, the DNA is TGTGCCAGCAGATCTCAAACAGGGTTGAACACTGAAGCTTTCTTT. Its protein is CASRSQTGLNTEAFF.

A few counts support this clone. The chain couples TRBV1 to TRBJ2-6; no DNA check was done on the table's D call, TRBD1. TRBV1 is a pseudogene segment. CDR3 length equals 19 residues. CDR3 in amino acids: CTSSQEGAGARSGANVLTF. CDR3 bases: TGCACCAGCAGCCAAGAGGGGGCAGGGGCGCGCTCTGGGGCCAACGTCCTGACTTTC.

This chain connects TRBV6-5 to TRBJ2-1; possibly TRBD1 for D (6 bases). This CDR3 is 15 amino acids long. CDR1 MNHEY and CDR2 SVGAGI come from the germline V gene. V gave up 5 bases and J gave up 0 bases, with 11 bases separating them. This CDR3 is CASSTTGNSYNEQFF. The CDR3, as DNA: TGTGCCAGCAGTACCACAGGGAACTCCTACAATGAGCAGTTCTTC.

The chain recombines TRBV9 with TRBJ1-1, with D possibly matching TRBD1 (5 bases). Germline V gene sequence: CDR1 SGDLS, CDR2 YYNGEE. This CDR3 region has 13 residues. With 0 bases removed from V and 7 bases from J, the gap between germline ends came to 10 bases. As DNA, the CDR3 is TGTGCCAGCAGCGTAGGGGGCGATTATGAAGCTTTCTTT. Its translation: CASSVGGDYEAFF.

The J gene is TRBJ1-5, the V gene TRBV12-5; a weak D match, TRBD1 (5 bases). Germline V gene data show CDR1 as LGHNT and CDR2 as FRNRAP. This CDR3 is 18 amino acids long. V lost 2 bases, J lost 4 bases, and 21 bases lay in between. The CDR3 sequence is CASGLRGGLGVGNQPQHF. CDR3 DNA: TGTGCTAGTGGTTTGAGGGGAGGGTTAGGTGTCGGGAATCAGCCCCAGCATTTT.

The chain has TRBV7-6 and TRBJ1-1; 7 bases agree with TRBD1. Germline V gene sequence: CDR1 SGHVS, CDR2 FNYEAQ. V shed 5 bases, J shed 5 bases, and the junction held 2 bases outside the gene matches. The CDR3 length is 12 residues. In nucleotides, the CDR3 is TGTGCCAGCAGCCAGACAGGGACTGAAGCTTTCTTT. Amino acids: CASSQTGTEAFF.

The chain couples TRBV30 to TRBJ2-7, with TRBD2 matching over 15 bases. CDR1 is GTSNPN and CDR2 is SVGIG in the germline V gene (reference sequence). With V trimmed by 3 bases and J by 2 bases, 11 bases remained unmatched. CDR3 length: 18 residues. CDR3 DNA: TGTGCCTGGAGACCAGGACTAGCGGGGGGGATTCTAACCTACGAGCAGTACTTC. Protein product: CAWRPGLAGGILTYEQYF.

V usage is TRBV7-2 and J usage is TRBJ1-1; tentative D call: TRBD1 (5 bases). Trimming pared 5 bases from V and 6 bases from J, leaving 16 bases between. The CDR3 runs 14 residues. CDR1 is SGHTA and CDR2 is FQGNSA in the germline V gene. In DNA, the CDR3 is TGTGCCAGCAGCCCATCCAGGGATGCCGCTGAAGCTTTCTTT. Protein: CASSPSRDAAEAFF.

This clone showed up just a few times. The chain joins TRBV5-5 to TRBJ2-7, with a weak D call TRBD2 (6 bases). The CDR3 is made up of 15 amino acids. V dropped 3 bases and J dropped 0 bases, with 13 bases sitting between them. Germline CDR1 reads SGHKS; CDR2 reads YYEKEE (reference sequence). CDR3 in DNA: TGTGCCAGCAGCTCGGGAGCCGGCAGCTCCTACGAGCAGTACTTC. This sequence encodes CASSSGAGSSYEQYF.

This chain links TRBV6-5 with TRBJ1-4; D remains unclear. Germline V gives CDR1 MNHEY, CDR2 SVGAGI. V shed 0 bases and J shed 7 bases, with 15 bases lying between them. The CDR3 consists of 16 residues. CDR3 in amino acids: CASSYSGGHETEKLFF. CDR3 nucleotide sequence: TGTGCCAGCAGTTACTCAGGCGGTCACGAAACTGAAAAACTGTTTTTT.

The V call is TRBV7-9, the J call TRBJ2-7, with D unresolved. Germline lookup yields CDR1 SEHNR and CDR2 FQNEAQ (reference sequence). V gave up 5 bases and J gave up 0 bases, with 14 bases separating them. CDR3 length: 15 amino acids. The CDR3 loop reads CASSPERVSSYEQYF. The DNA of the CDR3 is TGTGCCAGCAGCCCAGAGCGAGTCTCCTCCTACGAGCAGTACTTC.

The rearrangement uses TRBV5-4 and TRBJ2-2; 13 bases agree with TRBD2. This CDR3 has 16 amino acids. CDR1 is SGHNT and CDR2 is YYREEE in the germline V gene (reference sequence). Trimming removed 0 bases from V and 4 bases from J; junction bases left unmatched: 0. Here the CDR3 DNA reads TGTGCCAGCAGCTTGGGACTAGCGGGGGGCACCGGGGAGCTGTTTTTT. Its translation: CASSLGLAGGTGELFF.

V and J are TRBV5-6 and TRBJ1-6, with 10 positions matching TRBD1. The germline gives CDR1 SGHDT, CDR2 YYEEEE. There are 16 residues in the CDR3. The V segment lost 4 bases and the J segment 8 bases; nucleotides outside the gene matches: 9. The CDR3 region is CASSLGTGVVHSPLHF. For the CDR3, the DNA is TGTGCCAGCAGCCTCGGGACAGGGGTGGTTCATTCACCCCTCCACTTT.

The chain is built from TRBV19 and TRBJ1-2, with 8 nucleotides matching TRBD1. The germline gives CDR1 LNHDA, CDR2 SQIVND (reference sequence). This CDR3 is 15 amino acids long. J gave up 8 bases and V 4 bases, and 12 bases lay outside the gene matches. The CDR3 region is CASSTIVSGTGGYTF. The CDR3 bases are TGTGCCAGTAGTACCATAGTATCCGGGACAGGAGGCTACACCTTC.

This chain uses TRBV5-1 with TRBJ1-6; no definite D call. Trimming took off 1 base at V and 0 bases at J, with 5 bases between the two ends. Germline lookup yields CDR1 SGHRS and CDR2 YFSETQ. This CDR3 region has 15 residues. This CDR3 reads CASSLSSSYNSPLHF. CDR3 nucleotide sequence: TGCGCCAGCAGCTTGAGTAGCTCCTATAATTCACCCCTCCACTTT.

This chain's CDR3 is CASSQEGGSSYEQYF. CDR3 in DNA: TGCGCCAGCAGCCAAGAGGGGGGTTCCTCCTACGAGCAGTACTTC. V and J are TRBV4-1 and TRBJ2-7; TRBD2 is a possible D gene (6 bases). The germline gives CDR1 MGHRA, CDR2 YSYEKL. The CDR3 runs 15 residues. V gave up 0 bases and J gave up 0 bases, with 9 bases separating them.

The chain joins TRBV7-8 to TRBJ2-2; 7 bases line up with TRBD1. The CDR3 extends over 15 amino acids. The germline gives CDR1 SGHVS, CDR2 FQNEAQ. The J segment lost 6 bases and the V segment lost 3 bases, leaving 7 bases of the junction unmatched. As DNA, the CDR3 is TGTGCCAGCAGCTTTCTCACCCAGGGGGCCGGGGAGCTGTTTTTT. It yields the protein CASSFLTQGAGELFF. Full variable domain (remainder filled in from reference TRBV7-8 and TRBJ2-2): GAGVSQSPRYKVAKRGQDVALRCDPISGHVSLFWYQQALGQGPEFLTYFQNEAQLDKSGLPSDRFFAERPEGSVSTLKIQRTQQEDSAVYLCASSFLTQGAGELFFGEGSRLTVL.

The sample holds one count of this clone. V usage is TRBV5-6 and J usage is TRBJ1-4; 7 nucleotides line up with TRBD1. The germline gives CDR1 SGHDT, CDR2 YYEEEE. Unmatched junction bases numbered 8, after V lost 3 bases and J lost 6 bases. The CDR3 has 15 amino acids. The CDR3 reads CASSSDRETHEKLFF. CDR3 nucleotides: TGTGCCAGCAGCTCCGACAGGGAAACCCATGAAAAACTGTTTTTT.

The chain couples TRBV20-1 to TRBJ1-2; D gene unclear. In germline, CDR1 is DFQATT, CDR2 SNEGSKA (reference sequence). The CDR3 covers 11 residues. With 1 base removed from V and 7 bases from J, the gap between germline ends came to 7 bases. CDR3 sequence (DNA): TGCAGTGCTAGAGGGGAGGGTGGCTACACCTTC. It is translated as CSARGEGGYTF.

The rearrangement joins TRBV2 to TRBJ2-7, with D tentatively TRBD1 (5 bases). Trimming took 6 bases from V and 1 from J, leaving 16 bases between them. Germline V CDR1 and CDR2: SNHLY, FYNNEI. The CDR3 is made up of 15 amino acids. The CDR3 spells CASSPSPDRSYEQYF. CDR3 bases: TGTGCCAGCAGCCCATCCCCCGACAGATCCTACGAGCAGTACTTC.

The chain links TRBV10-3 to TRBJ1-2, with TRBD1 matching 8 bases. The germline gives CDR1 ENHRY, CDR2 SYGVKD. CDR3 size: 16 residues. Losses at the gene ends were 0 bases for V and 4 bases for J; bases not matched to a gene: 7. The CDR3: CAISESVGTGGYGYTF. The CDR3 region has the DNA TGTGCCATCAGTGAGTCCGTTGGGACAGGCGGCTATGGCTACACCTTC.

J is TRBJ2-3 and V is TRBV19, with D perhaps matching TRBD2 (5 bases). CDR1 and CDR2 from the germline V gene are LNHDA and SQIVND (reference sequence). The CDR3 has 13 residues. Trimming took 6 bases from V and 6 from J, leaving 13 bases between them. This chain's CDR3 is CASSQGGWDTQYF. The DNA for the CDR3 is TGTGCCAGTAGCCAAGGCGGGTGGGATACGCAGTATTTT.

This clone came up once. The chain carries TRBV5-1 and TRBJ1-5; D is undetermined. The length of the CDR3 is 13 residues. Germline V gene lookup returns CDR1 SGHRS and CDR2 YFSETQ. V was trimmed by 3 bases and J by 2 bases, leaving 6 bases between them. The CDR3 sequence: CASSSTGNQPQHF. The CDR3 coding sequence is TGCGCCAGCAGCTCTACAGGCAATCAGCCCCAGCATTTT.